This T cell receptor (beta chain) was retrieved from a study of blood T cell repertoires in COVID-19. Original analysis: Reference gene primer amplification yielded estimated nucleated cell counts. TCRdb's table, derived via immunoSEQ multiplex PCR, lists solely in-frame clones and lacks some. V, J and clone size are taken as reported in that table, and D and trimming were inferred from the DNA itself. The sample has about 240,000 clones; around 86% are singletons. CDR1 is SNHLY and CDR2 is FYNNEI in the germline V gene. The CDR3 consists of 15 residues. V lost 6 bases, J lost 0 bases, and 4 bases stayed unmatched.

The V call is TRBV2, the J call TRBJ2-2; 7 bases match TRBD1. The sample comprised PBMCs or T cells enriched from blood (not recorded which). The sequence was obtained from a woman aged 35 to 49 with acute COVID-19. Here the CDR3 DNA reads TGTGCCAGCAGGGTAGGGACAGCGAACACCGGGGAGCTGTTTTTT. Translated, it gives CASRVGTANTGELFF.